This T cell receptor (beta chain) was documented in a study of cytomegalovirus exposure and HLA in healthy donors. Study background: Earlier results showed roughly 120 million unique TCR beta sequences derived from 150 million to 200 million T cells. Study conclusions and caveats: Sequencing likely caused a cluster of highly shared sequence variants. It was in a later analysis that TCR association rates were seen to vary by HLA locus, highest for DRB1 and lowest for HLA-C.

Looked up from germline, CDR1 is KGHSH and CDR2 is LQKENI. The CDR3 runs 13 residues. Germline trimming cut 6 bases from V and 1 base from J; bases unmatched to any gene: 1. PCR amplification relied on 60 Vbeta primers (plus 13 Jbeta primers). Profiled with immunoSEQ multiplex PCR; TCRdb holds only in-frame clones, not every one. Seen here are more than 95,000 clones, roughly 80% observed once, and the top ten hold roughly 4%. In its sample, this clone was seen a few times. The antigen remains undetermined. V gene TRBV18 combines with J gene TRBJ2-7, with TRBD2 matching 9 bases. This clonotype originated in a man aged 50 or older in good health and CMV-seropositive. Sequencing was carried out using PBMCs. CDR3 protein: CASSSGGSYEQYF. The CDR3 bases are TGTGCCAGCTCCAGCGGGGGGTCCTACGAGCAGTACTTC.